The text below deals with one TCR beta chain. Its matching antigen is unknown. This sample was taken from a study of cytotoxic CD8 clonotypes in ibrutinib-treated CLL. Study in general: Within the patient group, 11 were relapsed/refractory and some 15 treatment-naive, and around 17 were IGHV unmutated. Partial response was seen in about 25 patients and complete response in 2; after median about 68 months, around 15 stayed remitted, around 12 progressed. A mean of around 250,000 productive templates and just under 95,000 productive rearrangements was obtained per sample.

Sequencing was performed with immunoSEQ multiplex PCR; in TCRdb, only in-frame clones are kept and a portion is missing. Of some 140,000 clones in the sample, approximately 81% were seen once. Germline V gives CDR1 MNHEY, CDR2 SMNVEV (reference sequence). Trimming pared 5 bases from V and 1 base from J, leaving 11 bases between. This CDR3 has 14 residues. The study's findings and limits: Public clonotypes were seen rarely and were contracted or stable on treatment.

The chain recombines TRBV27 with TRBJ1-1; no clear D. The source of this sequence is a human donor with chronic lymphocytic leukemia. The source material was PBMCs, sampled after 12 months of ibrutinib treatment. In DNA form, the CDR3 reads TGTGCCAGCAGTGCCATGTACGGGAACACTGAAGCTTTCTTT. This codes for CASSAMYGNTEAFF.